Shown below are 12 T cell receptor beta chains from a single sample sequenced in a study of blood T cell repertoires in COVID-19. Assay used: immunoSEQ multiplex PCR; TCRdb lists only in-frame clones, some missing. The sample records about 160,000 clones, 75% to 85% being singletons. Sequencing was carried out using PBMCs or T cells enriched from blood (not recorded which). The source is a man aged 40-49 years who had recovered from COVID-19.

This chain uses TRBV27 with TRBJ1-3; D gene ambiguous. The CDR3 spans 13 residues. Deletions cut 8 bases from V and 0 bases from J, with 8 bases between. Germline assignment: CDR1 MNHEY and CDR2 SMNVEV (reference sequence). CDR3 in amino acids: CASGRGSGNTIYF. CDR3 nucleotides: TGTGCCAGCGGACGGGGCTCTGGAAACACCATATATTTT.

The V gene is TRBV5-4, the J gene TRBJ1-1, with 8 positions matching TRBD1. Germline V CDR1 and CDR2: SGHNT, YYREEE (reference sequence). The CDR3 extends over 13 amino acids. J lost 6 bases, V lost 5 bases, and 6 bases had no gene match. The CDR3 coding sequence is TGTGCCAGCAGTGTATGGACAGGGCCTGAAGCTTTCTTT. The encoded protein is CASSVWTGPEAFF.

J is TRBJ2-1 and V is TRBV6-4; 10 bases map to TRBD2. Germline assignment: CDR1 MRHNA and CDR2 SNTAGT. The CDR3 length is 14 residues. The V and J ends lost 7 bases and 2 bases, in that order; junction bases with no gene match: 2. CDR3 amino acids: CASKAGGPYNEQFF. The CDR3 coding sequence is TGTGCCAGCAAAGCGGGGGGGCCCTACAATGAGCAGTTCTTC.

This rearrangement joins TRBV4-1 to TRBJ1-2, with D maybe TRBD1 (6 bases). From germline, CDR1 is MGHRA and CDR2 YSYEKL. The length of the CDR3 is 15 residues. Trimming cost V 4 bases and J 6 bases, with 18 bases left between them. CDR3 nucleotides: TGCGCCAGCAGCCGGAGGAGCGGGGGCCCTGATGGCTACACCTTC. Encoded protein: CASSRRSGGPDGYTF.

This clone was detected only once. V usage is TRBV7-9 and J usage is TRBJ2-5; D is unresolved. The CDR3 spans 12 residues. Trimming left V 8 bases short and J 1 base short, with 8 bases between. Germline V gene sequence: CDR1 SEHNR, CDR2 FQNEAQ (reference sequence). The CDR3 nucleotides read TGTGCCAGCCAATTCAGCCAAGAGACCCAGTACTTC. Residues: CASQFSQETQYF.

The V call is TRBV5-5, the J call TRBJ1-2; 7 bases are shared with TRBD1. CDR1 SGHKS and CDR2 YYEKEE come from the germline V gene (reference sequence). The CDR3 length is 17 residues. Trimming cost V 4 bases and J 2 bases; bases outside gene matches: 14. DNA of the CDR3: TGTGCCAGCAGCCCGCGCCCAGAACAGGGGCTAAACTATGGCTACACCTTC. Translated, it gives CASSPRPEQGLNYGYTF.

The rearrangement joins TRBV2 to TRBJ2-7; 7 nucleotides align to TRBD1. The CDR3 has 16 amino acids. Germline loops: CDR1 SNHLY, CDR2 FYNNEI. The V and J ends lost 3 bases and 6 bases, in that order; junction bases with no gene match: 14. In DNA form, the CDR3 reads TGTGCCAGCAGTGAGACCTATGACAGGGCGGATGGCGAGCAGTACGTC. As protein: CASSETYDRADGEQYV.

CDR3 in amino acids: CASRSGGAGKTQYF. In DNA form, the CDR3 reads TGTGCCAGCAGGAGCGGGGGGGCCGGTAAGACCCAGTACTTC. J is TRBJ2-5 and V is TRBV2; 10 bases line up with TRBD2. With 6 bases clipped from V and 6 bases from J, the junction kept 7 bases outside the gene matches. CDR1 SNHLY and CDR2 FYNNEI come from the germline V gene. CDR3 length: 14 amino acids.

The chain uses TRBV5-7 and TRBJ2-1; D possibly corresponds to TRBD2 (5 bases). TRBV5-7 is flagged as an ORF with uncertain function. The CDR3 length is 13 residues. V was clipped by 4 bases and J by 6 bases, with 11 bases between them. The CDR3 coding sequence is TGTGCCAGCAGCGCAACTAGGTTCAATGAGCAGTTCTTC. The encoded protein is CASSATRFNEQFF.

V usage is TRBV28 and J usage is TRBJ2-2, with D tentatively TRBD1 (6 bases). V lost 8 bases, J lost 3 bases, and 10 bases lay in between. Germline V gene sequence: CDR1 MDHEN, CDR2 SYDVKM. This CDR3 region has 13 residues. As DNA, the CDR3 is TGTGCCAGCCAGGGGCCCTACACCGGGGAGCTGTTTTTT. Translating gives CASQGPYTGELFF.

The rearrangement links TRBV11-3 to TRBJ2-2; TRBD1 might be the D (7 bases). The CDR3 is 17 amino acids. V dropped 5 bases and J dropped 4 bases, with 20 bases sitting between them. Germline lookup yields CDR1 SGHNT and CDR2 YENEEA. For the CDR3, the DNA is TGTGCCAGCAGCCTCTCGAGGGGGCTAGCGACCACCGGGGAGCTGTTTTTT. Protein sequence: CASSLSRGLATTGELFF.

The chain employs TRBV6-1 and TRBJ2-3; possibly TRBD2 for D (6 bases). In germline, CDR1 is MNHNS, CDR2 SASEGT. The CDR3 extends over 14 amino acids. Between the trimmed V and J ends, which lost 1 base and 4 bases, there was a span of 9 bases. The CDR3 DNA is TGTGCCAGCAGTGAAGGACGGGAGCCAGATACGCAGTATTTT. Its translation: CASSEGREPDTQYF.